The TCR beta chain under discussion was sequenced for a study of cytomegalovirus exposure and HLA in healthy donors. The study ran its PCR with 60 Vbeta and 13 Jbeta primers. Clones were sequenced by immunoSEQ multiplex PCR, and TCRdb holds only the in-frame ones, with some missing. This sample has some 150,000 clones; over 60% occur once, and the top ten carry 6.5% to 7%. V lost 2 bases, J lost 1 base, and 7 bases stayed unmatched. The CDR3 length is 16 residues. The germline CDR1 and CDR2 sequences are ENHRY and SYGVKD. The material sequenced was PBMCs. The chain couples TRBV10-3 to TRBJ2-7, with 8 bases that match TRBD1. The source of this sequence is a man aged 40-55 years in good health and CMV-seropositive. This CDR3 reads CAISEPNRQGSYEQYF. CDR3 nucleotide sequence: TGTGCCATCAGTGAGCCGAACAGACAGGGGTCCTACGAGCAGTACTTC.